These 11 T cell receptor beta chains share one sample of origin, sequenced in a study of siplizumab effects on memory and regulatory T cells (dated by TCRdb to between 2018 and 2021). Library prep was done by the immunoSEQ multiplex PCR assay. The source is immuneACCESS, and TCRdb retained only in-frame sequences with V and J called. Part of the clones is not carried over; for the studies checked, unresolved V genes explain less than half of this, and the remainder is unexplained. Present in this sample are about 63,000 clones, over 80% of which were seen just once. Roughly 3.8% of the sample goes to the ten largest clones. Sequencing was carried out using memory CD4+ T cells sorted from blood. Reading the label with the study, this specimen's cell subset or site is: unstimulated CD4+ memory T cells. These receptors were obtained from a human donor in good health.

The gene calls are TRBV29-1 and TRBJ2-7; D remains unclear. From germline, CDR1 is SQVTM and CDR2 ANQGSEA. The CDR3 is 14 amino acids. Trimming left V 5 bases short and J 1 base short, with 15 bases between. Written as DNA, the CDR3 is TGCAGCGTTTCCGGCAATCCCCTATCCTACGAGCAGTACTTC. Protein product: CSVSGNPLSYEQYF.

The rearrangement uses TRBV5-5 and TRBJ1-1, with D unresolved. Trimming took 1 base from V and 4 from J, leaving 8 bases between them. Germline CDR1 is SGHKS and CDR2 is YYEKEE (reference sequence). This CDR3 contains 13 residues. The CDR3 DNA is TGTGCCAGCAGCTTGCAGGCCCTCACTGAAGCTTTCTTT. It translates to CASSLQALTEAFF.

The CDR3 DNA follows: TGTGCCAGCTTAGGGGCCGGCACTGAAGCTTTCTTT. It yields the protein CASLGAGTEAFF. The gene calls are TRBV18 and TRBJ1-1, with D possibly matching TRBD1 (5 bases). V was shortened by 7 bases and J by 4 bases, with 10 bases between the two germline ends. This CDR3 contains 12 residues. Germline V gene lookup returns CDR1 KGHSH and CDR2 LQKENI.

V and J are TRBV6-6 and TRBJ1-4; 8 nucleotides align to TRBD1. The ends lost 2 bases at V and 4 bases at J; junction bases unmatched: 3. The CDR3 is 15 amino acids. CDR1 is MNHNY, CDR2 SVGAGI, per germline (reference sequence). The CDR3 sequence is CASSYSTGGNEKLFF. Here the CDR3 DNA reads TGTGCCAGCAGTTACAGTACAGGGGGTAATGAAAAACTGTTTTTT.

The sample holds a few counts of this clone. V gene TRBV19 combines with J gene TRBJ1-2; D ambiguous. Per the germline V gene, CDR1 is LNHDA and CDR2 is SQIVND (reference sequence). V was pared by 1 base and J by 7 bases, with 10 bases between. The CDR3 spans 13 residues. CDR3 region: CASSIGQSSGYTF. In DNA, the CDR3 is TGTGCCAGTAGTATAGGGCAGTCAAGTGGCTACACCTTC.

This clone was detected once. V is TRBV5-1 and J is TRBJ2-7; TRBD1 agrees at 7 bases. Trimming removed 2 bases from V and 2 bases from J; junction bases left unmatched: 4. CDR3 size: 14 residues. CDR1 SGHRS and CDR2 YFSETQ come from the germline V gene. CDR3 in DNA: TGCGCCAGCAGCTTTCGGACAGGAGCCTACGAGCAGTACTTC. Its protein product is CASSFRTGAYEQYF.

The chain employs TRBV10-3 and TRBJ1-2; 8 bases agree with TRBD1. V trimming: 9 bases; J trimming: 6 bases; junction bases outside the gene matches: 12. The germline CDR1 and CDR2 sequences are ENHRY and SYGVKD. This CDR3 region has 14 residues. CDR3 protein: CAIRQGIAGDGYTF. The CDR3 DNA reads as TGTGCCATTAGACAGGGGATTGCCGGGGATGGCTACACCTTC.

The rearrangement uses TRBV18 and TRBJ2-1, with D possibly matching TRBD2 (5 bases). V lost 3 bases, J lost 2 bases, and 11 bases lay in between. This CDR3 is built from 15 residues. Germline V gene sequence: CDR1 KGHSH, CDR2 LQKENI. The CDR3 loop reads CASSPRVTTYNEQFF. DNA of the CDR3: TGTGCCAGCTCACCGCGGGTAACAACCTACAATGAGCAGTTCTTC.

The rearrangement joins TRBV5-1 to TRBJ2-5; TRBD1 matches 8 bases. The CDR3 is made up of 15 amino acids. V was clipped by 4 bases and J by 2 bases; unmatched bases: 7. CDR1 SGHRS and CDR2 YFSETQ come from the germline V gene. CDR3 protein: CASSQTGVGQETQYF. The CDR3 coding sequence is TGCGCCAGCAGCCAGACAGGGGTAGGGCAAGAGACCCAGTACTTC.

This chain links TRBV6-6 with TRBJ2-7; D is ambiguous. The CDR3 extends over 12 amino acids. Germline values: CDR1 MNHNY, CDR2 SVGAGI (reference sequence). Trimming left V 4 bases short and J 6 bases short, with 10 bases between. The CDR3 bases are TGTGCCAGCAGTTTCACCCTCGCCGAGCAGTACTTC. As protein: CASSFTLAEQYF.

This clone was seen at least ten times. This chain joins TRBV19 and TRBJ1-2, with 9 bases fitting TRBD1. In germline, CDR1 is LNHDA, CDR2 SQIVND (reference sequence). CDR3 length: 13 amino acids. Trimming removed 4 bases from V and 8 bases from J; junction bases left unmatched: 5. The CDR3 DNA reads as TGTGCCAGTAGTAGAGGACAGGGGTTAGGCTACACCTTC. This encodes CASSRGQGLGYTF.